The 21 T cell receptor beta chains in this list originate from one sample, sequenced in a study of blood T cell repertoires in COVID-19. The assay was immunoSEQ multiplex PCR, and TCRdb's table has in-frame clones only and misses some. The sample holds around 56,000 clones, about 89% seen once. The sample taken for sequencing was peripheral blood. These receptors were obtained from a man aged 55 to 70 with active or convalescent COVID-19.

This clone has only one observation. This sequence joins TRBV6-6 and TRBJ2-7; a possible D gene is TRBD2 (5 bases). CDR3 length: 13 residues. Trimming cost V 2 bases and J 2 bases, with 7 bases left between them. Germline values: CDR1 MNHNY, CDR2 SVGAGI (reference sequence). The CDR3 nucleotides read TGTGCCAGCAGTTACGAGGGCGCCTACGAGCAGTACTTC. It yields the protein CASSYEGAYEQYF.

This chain connects TRBV7-2 to TRBJ2-7; the D gene is possibly TRBD1 (6 bases). Trimming left V 4 bases short and J 3 bases short, with 10 bases between. Germline loops: CDR1 SGHTA, CDR2 FQGNSA. The CDR3 totals 13 residues. CDR3 region: CASSSAQGYEQYF. The CDR3 coding sequence is TGTGCCAGCAGCTCGGCACAGGGCTACGAGCAGTACTTC.

This clone was observed a single time. The genes are TRBV19 and TRBJ1-1; D might be TRBD1 (6 bases). From germline, CDR1 is LNHDA and CDR2 SQIVND (reference sequence). There are 13 residues in the CDR3. Trimming pared 5 bases from V and 5 bases from J, leaving 12 bases between. This chain's CDR3 is CASSGQFGTEAFF. The CDR3 nucleotides read TGTGCCAGTAGTGGACAGTTCGGGACTGAAGCTTTCTTT.

The chain carries TRBV7-2 and TRBJ2-2; 8 bases align to TRBD2. This CDR3 spans 15 amino acids. Per germline, CDR1 SGHTA and CDR2 FQGNSA. V gave up 5 bases and J gave up 8 bases; unmatched junction bases: 10. The CDR3 DNA sequence: TGTGCCAGCAGCGCCACTAGCGGCCGCGGGGGGGAGCTGTTTTTT. Translated: CASSATSGRGGELFF.

As concerns this clone: The sample has other DNA sequences that encode this CDR3 too. The chain uses TRBV27 and TRBJ1-6; D is perhaps TRBD1 (6 bases). The length of the CDR3 is 13 residues. V lost 5 bases and J lost 8, with 10 bases in between. Per germline, CDR1 MNHEY and CDR2 SMNVEV (reference sequence). The CDR3 region has the DNA TGTGCCAGCAGTCCGACAGGAGATTCACCCCTCCACTTT. This translates into CASSPTGDSPLHF.

This rearrangement joins TRBV15 to TRBJ2-5; tentatively, D is TRBD1 (5 bases). V dropped 5 bases and J dropped 5 bases, with 15 bases sitting between them. CDR1 is LNHNV, CDR2 YYDKDF, per germline (reference sequence). The CDR3 has 14 residues. The CDR3 bases are TGTGCCACCAGCCGTCGCAGGGAAGGGGAGACCCAGTACTTC. It encodes CATSRRREGETQYF.

The chain uses TRBV11-2 and TRBJ1-4; no clear D gene. CDR3 size: 16 residues. The germline V gene encodes CDR1 SGHAT and CDR2 FQNNGV. V was pared by 0 bases and J by 5 bases, with 13 bases between. This CDR3 reads CASSLDGRTRNEKLFF. CDR3 in DNA: TGTGCCAGCAGCTTAGATGGGAGGACGAGGAATGAAAAACTGTTTTTT.

The chain is built from TRBV19 and TRBJ2-7, with D possibly TRBD2 on 6 matching bases. Germline V CDR1 and CDR2: LNHDA, SQIVND (reference sequence). This CDR3 comprises 16 residues. V shed 5 bases and J shed 3 bases, with 20 bases lying between them. The CDR3 sequence: CASSDSSGVRFYEQYF. As DNA, the CDR3 is TGTGCCAGTAGTGACTCCTCGGGGGTGAGATTCTACGAGCAGTACTTC. The variable domain in full, with the rest retrieved from reference TRBV19 and TRBJ2-7, is DGGITQSPKYLFRKEGQNVTLSCEQNLNHDAMYWYRQDPGQGLRLIYYSQIVNDFQKGDIAEGYSVSREKKESFPLTVTSAQKNPTAFYLCASSDSSGVRFYEQYFGPGTRLTVT.

The V and J genes are TRBV11-2 and TRBJ1-6, with a possible D match to TRBD1 (6 bases). Germline V gene sequence: CDR1 SGHAT, CDR2 FQNNGV. Trimming left V 7 bases short and J 5 bases short, with 15 bases between. This CDR3 region has 15 residues. CDR3 nucleotides: TGTGCCAGCACTTTAGAGGACAGAGATAATTCACCCCTCCACTTT. Amino acids: CASTLEDRDNSPLHF.

In its sample, this clone was seen once. The J gene is TRBJ2-5, the V gene TRBV3-1 (or the pseudogene TRBV3-2); the D is unclear. The CDR3 has 12 residues. Trimming removed 4 bases at V and 1 base at J, with 4 bases between. Germline CDR1 is LGHDT and CDR2 is YNNKEL (reference sequence). CDR3 amino acids: CASSRVQETQYF. DNA for the CDR3: TGTGCCAGCAGCCGCGTCCAAGAGACCCAGTACTTC.

The rearrangement links TRBV7-3 to TRBJ2-7; 8 nucleotides line up with TRBD1. The CDR3 sequence is 15 residues long. CDR1 and CDR2 from the germline V gene are SGHTA and FQGTGA. With V trimmed by 5 bases and J by 6 bases, 12 bases remained unmatched. The CDR3 DNA reads as TGTGCCAGCAGCCAAAACCGGCCCGGGACAGGCGAGCAGTACTTC. Translation: CASSQNRPGTGEQYF.

This clone was seen only once. The chain is built from TRBV30 and TRBJ2-1; TRBD2 aligns across 8 bases. V was clipped by 8 bases and J by 7 bases; unmatched bases: 10. Germline-derived CDR1 and CDR2 are GTSNPN and SVGIG (reference sequence). The CDR3 sequence is 13 residues long. CDR3 bases: TGTGCCAGCTCAGCGGGAGAGGTAAATGAGCAGTTCTTC. This translates into CASSAGEVNEQFF.

In this sample, this clone turned up once. The gene calls are TRBV12-3 or TRBV12-4 and TRBJ1-2; no clear D gene. This CDR3 has 12 amino acids. V lost 5 bases to trimming and J lost 4 bases, with 8 bases between them. The chain's CDR3 is CASSPLSYGYTF. The CDR3 DNA reads as TGTGCCAGCAGTCCCCTCAGCTATGGCTACACCTTC.

J is TRBJ2-5 and V is TRBV10-3, with TRBD2 identical over 9 bases. The CDR3 loop spans 16 amino acids. Germline V gene data show CDR1 as ENHRY and CDR2 as SYGVKD. The trim removed 0 bases at V and 1 base at J, leaving 3 bases unmatched. CDR3 residues: CAISESLAGPQETQYF. DNA of the CDR3: TGTGCCATCAGTGAGTCGCTAGCGGGGCCCCAAGAGACCCAGTACTTC.

V is TRBV6-5 and J is TRBJ2-7, with D uncertain. V gave up 10 bases and J gave up 2 bases, with 6 bases separating them. The CDR3 runs to 10 residues. From germline, CDR1 is MNHEY and CDR2 SVGAGI. The CDR3 coding sequence is TGTGCCAACATACCCTACGAGCAGTACTTC. It specifies CANIPYEQYF.

The V gene is TRBV9, the J gene TRBJ1-4; TRBD1 matches 9 bases. Germline V gene lookup returns CDR1 SGDLS and CDR2 YYNGEE. The CDR3 consists of 17 residues. Germline trimming cut 3 bases from V and 8 bases from J; bases unmatched to any gene: 14. DNA of the CDR3: TGTGCCAGCAGCGCATACGCCCCGGGACAGGGTCCCGAAAAACTGTTTTTT. Translated: CASSAYAPGQGPEKLFF.

The chain uses TRBV5-4 and TRBJ2-5, with 9 bases fitting TRBD2. Trimming at V came to 3 bases and at J to 4 bases, leaving 7 bases not matched to a gene. CDR1 is SGHNT, CDR2 YYREEE, per germline (reference sequence). The CDR3 extends over 15 amino acids. The CDR3 nucleotides are TGTGCCAGCAGCTGGGCTAGCGGGGAGAGAGAGACCCAGTACTTC. Translation gives CASSWASGERETQYF.

The chain recombines TRBV7-8 with TRBJ1-3, with 9 bases identical to TRBD1. Germline V gives CDR1 SGHVS, CDR2 FQNEAQ. V was pared by 5 bases and J by 10 bases, with 9 bases of the junction left unmatched. This CDR3 is built from 14 residues. This CDR3 is CASSVGDRESTIYF. In DNA, the CDR3 is TGTGCCAGCAGCGTGGGGGACAGGGAGAGTACCATATATTTT.

The V call is TRBV5-5, the J call TRBJ1-1, with D possibly TRBD1 on 5 matching bases. V lost 0 bases, J lost 1 base, and 13 bases lay in between. The germline gives CDR1 SGHKS, CDR2 YYEKEE (reference sequence). The CDR3 consists of 16 residues. CDR3 DNA sequence: TGTGCCAGCAGCTTGGACCCCGCCAGGGAGAACACTGAAGCTTTCTTT. Protein product: CASSLDPARENTEAFF. The complete variable domain, with remaining parts taken from reference TRBV5-5 and TRBJ1-1, reads DAGVTQSPTHLIKTRGQQVTLRCSPISGHKSVSWYQQVLGQGPQFIFQYYEKEERGRGNFPDRFSARQFPNYSSELNVNALLLGDSALYLCASSLDPARENTEAFFGQGTRLTVV.

This chain links TRBV24-1 with TRBJ1-5; TRBD1 is a possible D gene (5 bases). CDR1 and CDR2 from the germline V gene are KGHDR and SFDVKD. The CDR3 spans 15 residues. V lost 3 bases and J 0 bases, leaving 8 bases between the germline ends. As DNA, the CDR3 is TGTGCCACCAGTGATCCCGACAGTAGCAATCAGCCCCAGCATTTT. Translating gives CATSDPDSSNQPQHF.

The chain uses TRBV24-1 and TRBJ2-7; 7 bases are shared with TRBD1. The ends lost 3 bases at V and 5 bases at J; junction bases unmatched: 6. This CDR3 region has 14 residues. CDR1 is KGHDR, CDR2 SFDVKD, per germline. The CDR3 DNA is TGTGCCACCAGTGATGAGGGGGCAGGTGACGAGCAGTACTTC. This codes for CATSDEGAGDEQYF.